One and the same sample provided the 21 T cell receptor beta chains below, sequenced in a study of shared clonotypes between healthy human individuals. TCRdb's table, derived via immunoSEQ multiplex PCR, lists solely in-frame clones and lacks some. Among 2 million to 2.5 million clones listed, approximately 96% were seen once. Sequencing was performed on naive CD4+ T cells sorted from blood. The subset is: CD45RA+ positively selected. Receptors originate from a man aged 18 to 29 in good health.

This chain links TRBV11-2 with TRBJ2-3, with 7 positions matching TRBD1. The germline CDR1 and CDR2 sequences are SGHAT and FQNNGV. V gave up 5 bases and J gave up 5 bases; unmatched junction bases: 10. The CDR3 sequence is 15 residues long. The CDR3 DNA follows: TGTGCCAGCAGCCACAATACAGGGGATAGAGATACGCAGTATTTT. Its protein product is CASSHNTGDRDTQYF.

This chain uses TRBV9 with TRBJ1-4; D possibly corresponds to TRBD1 (6 bases). V was pared by 4 bases and J by 3 bases, with 10 bases between. CDR1 and CDR2 from the germline V gene are SGDLS and YYNGEE. The CDR3 covers 14 residues. CDR3 bases: TGTGCCAGCAGCTTGGGACACCCTAATGAAAAACTGTTTTTT. This encodes CASSLGHPNEKLFF.

This clone has a single count. The chain couples TRBV10-3 to TRBJ2-3; TRBD2 matches at 7 bases. The J segment lost 0 bases and the V segment lost 6 bases, leaving 6 bases of the junction unmatched. The CDR3 length is 15 residues. Germline V gene data show CDR1 as ENHRY and CDR2 as SYGVKD. CDR3 nucleotides: TGTGCCATCAGGGGGAGCGGGGCTAGCACAGATACGCAGTATTTT. The encoded protein is CAIRGSGASTDTQYF.

The V gene is TRBV6-5, the J gene TRBJ1-1; tentative D call: TRBD1 (6 bases). V was cut by 7 bases and J by 5 bases, with 14 bases left in between. The V gene's germline CDR1 is MNHEY and CDR2 SVGAGI. The CDR3 is 13 residues long. CDR3 sequence (DNA): TGTGCCAGCACCGCAAGGGGGGGAACTGAAGCTTTCTTT. Translated, it gives CASTARGGTEAFF.

This sequence joins TRBV10-3 and TRBJ1-1, with a weak D call TRBD1 (5 bases). V gave up 6 bases and J gave up 1 base, with 6 bases separating them. This CDR3 region has 12 residues. Per the germline V gene, CDR1 is ENHRY and CDR2 is SYGVKD. The CDR3 protein is CAIRTENTEAFF. The CDR3, as DNA: TGTGCCATCAGGACAGAGAACACTGAAGCTTTCTTT.

The rearrangement joins TRBV27 to TRBJ2-4, with TRBD2 matching 7 bases. The germline CDR1 and CDR2 sequences are MNHEY and SMNVEV (reference sequence). The J segment lost 7 bases and the V segment lost 1 base, leaving 7 bases of the junction unmatched. The CDR3 is 15 amino acids. In DNA form, the CDR3 reads TGTGCCAGCAGTTTATTGGCAAGCGGGGACAACATTCAGTACTTC. It encodes CASSLLASGDNIQYF.

Concerning this clone: Other DNA sequences in the same sample also yield this CDR3. The chain recombines TRBV18 with TRBJ1-3, with D hard to call. The CDR3 extends over 15 amino acids. The V gene's germline CDR1 is KGHSH and CDR2 LQKENI. V lost 0 bases to trimming and J lost 0 bases, with 6 bases between them. The CDR3 loop is CASSPPGSSGNTIYF. The CDR3 DNA reads TGTGCCAGCTCACCACCAGGGAGCTCTGGAAACACCATATATTTT.

The V gene is TRBV6-1, the J gene TRBJ1-6, with 9 bases identical to TRBD1. CDR3 length equals 13 residues. CDR1 is MNHNS and CDR2 is SASEGT in the germline V gene. V lost 6 bases, J lost 9 bases, and 3 bases stayed unmatched. The DNA for the CDR3 is TGTGCCAGCAGAACAGGGGGCGTTTCACCCCTCCACTTT. It codes for CASRTGGVSPLHF.

The chain combines TRBV6-4 with TRBJ1-6; possible D gene TRBD1, 6 bases. The CDR3 has 14 amino acids. V lost 4 bases and J 5 bases, leaving 9 bases between the germline ends. Germline V gene lookup returns CDR1 MRHNA and CDR2 SNTAGT. CDR3 in amino acids: CASSVGADNSPLHF. In nucleotides, the CDR3 is TGTGCCAGCAGTGTGGGGGCGGATAATTCACCCCTCCACTTT.

V usage is TRBV6-5 and J usage is TRBJ1-3; D remains ambiguous. The CDR3 runs to 13 residues. V lost 6 bases, J lost 9 bases, and 15 bases lay in between. Germline V CDR1 and CDR2: MNHEY, SVGAGI. The CDR3 DNA sequence: TGTGCCAGCAGGAATCGACCCGGAGGCACCATATATTTT. It specifies CASRNRPGGTIYF.

CDR3 DNA: TGCGCCAGCAGTGAGTCGACGGCTAGCGGGAGTTTGTTCTACGAGCAGTACTTC. Amino acids: CASSESTASGSLFYEQYF. The V and J genes are TRBV10-2 and TRBJ2-7; 10 nucleotides match TRBD2. Germline V CDR1 and CDR2: WSHSY, SAAADI. Trimming at V came to 0 bases and at J to 3 bases, leaving 11 bases not matched to a gene. The CDR3 has 18 amino acids.

The chain has TRBV19 and TRBJ1-5; D ambiguous. The CDR3 loop spans 14 amino acids. Germline V gene data show CDR1 as LNHDA and CDR2 as SQIVND (reference sequence). With 9 bases removed from V and 0 bases from J, the gap between germline ends came to 12 bases. The chain's CDR3 is CASNEFYSNQPQHF. Here the CDR3 DNA reads TGTGCCAGCAATGAATTTTATAGCAATCAGCCCCAGCATTTT. The full variable domain, in which reference TRBV19 and TRBJ1-5 provide the parts outside the CDR3, is DGGITQSPKYLFRKEGQNVTLSCEQNLNHDAMYWYRQDPGQGLRLIYYSQIVNDFQKGDIAEGYSVSREKKESFPLTVTSAQKNPTAFYLCASNEFYSNQPQHFGDGTRLSIL.

The chain uses TRBV5-4 and TRBJ2-7, with D maybe TRBD2 (5 bases). Germline V gene data show CDR1 as SGHNT and CDR2 as YYREEE (reference sequence). Trimming shortened V by 4 bases and J by 1 base, and 15 bases separated the two germline ends. This CDR3 has 15 residues. The CDR3 DNA reads TGTGCCAGCAGCCATGGGCTAGCCGGTTCCTACGAGCAGTACTTC. Encoded protein: CASSHGLAGSYEQYF.

CDR3 nucleotide sequence: TGCGCCAGCAGCTTGGCGGGACAGGGTTTAAATGGCTACACCTTC. This gives the protein CASSLAGQGLNGYTF. This rearrangement joins TRBV5-1 to TRBJ1-2, with 9 bases identical to TRBD1. The CDR3 totals 15 residues. Germline V CDR1 and CDR2: SGHRS, YFSETQ. J was trimmed by 6 bases and V by 0 bases; bases with no gene match: 6.

The chain carries TRBV19 and TRBJ2-3; D perhaps matches TRBD2 (6 bases). CDR3 length equals 15 residues. The germline V gene encodes CDR1 LNHDA and CDR2 SQIVND (reference sequence). Trimming shortened V by 2 bases and J by 1 base, and 10 bases separated the two germline ends. CDR3 residues: CASSISSGRTDTQYF. For the CDR3, the DNA is TGTGCCAGTAGTATAAGTAGCGGACGCACAGATACGCAGTATTTT.

The chain recombines TRBV9 with TRBJ1-5, with a tentative D call TRBD1 (6 bases). CDR1 and CDR2 (germline): SGDLS, YYNGEE. V was cut by 3 bases and J by 7 bases, with 14 bases left in between. The CDR3 runs to 14 residues. The CDR3 DNA reads as TGTGCCAGCAGCGAGGGAGAAAGGGGGCAGCCCCAGCATTTT. Amino acid sequence: CASSEGERGQPQHF.

Note on this clone: In the same sample, other DNA sequences code for this CDR3. The chain is built from TRBV5-1 and TRBJ2-3; maybe TRBD2 (7 bases). Per the germline V gene, CDR1 is SGHRS and CDR2 is YFSETQ. CDR3 length equals 14 residues. V shed 5 bases and J shed 4 bases, with 14 bases lying between them. The CDR3 is CASSRGGRSDTQYF. The CDR3 coding sequence is TGCGCCAGCAGTAGGGGGGGTAGATCAGATACGCAGTATTTT.

The chain recombines TRBV7-9 with TRBJ2-1, with a weak D call TRBD1 (5 bases). Germline V lookup: CDR1 SEHNR, CDR2 FQNEAQ (reference sequence). This CDR3 comprises 14 residues. V lost 7 bases to trimming and J lost 7 bases, with 17 bases between them. CDR3: CASTPRVTGNEQFF. The CDR3 nucleotides read TGTGCCAGCACCCCTAGAGTAACAGGTAATGAGCAGTTCTTC.

This clone is a singleton in its sample. This chain links TRBV4-1 with TRBJ2-2; 14 bases agree with TRBD2. The junction had 2 bases not matched to a gene; V was cut back by 4 bases and J by 7 bases. The germline CDR1 and CDR2 sequences are MGHRA and YSYEKL. The CDR3 sequence is 15 residues long. The CDR3 reads CASSRGLAGVGELFF. CDR3 DNA: TGCGCCAGCAGCCGGGGACTAGCGGGGGTCGGGGAGCTGTTTTTT.

The chain couples TRBV7-9 to TRBJ1-2; no clear D. This CDR3 spans 13 amino acids. Germline CDR1 is SEHNR and CDR2 is FQNEAQ (reference sequence). V lost 2 bases, J lost 2 bases, and 6 bases lay in between. CDR3 residues: CASSLQQNYGYTF. The CDR3, as DNA: TGTGCCAGCAGCTTACAACAGAACTATGGCTACACCTTC.

This sequence joins TRBV29-1 and TRBJ1-6; D is undetermined. The V gene lost 6 bases and the J gene lost 0 bases, with 18 bases spanning the gap. The germline CDR1 and CDR2 sequences are SQVTM and ANQGSEA. This CDR3 comprises 17 residues. The CDR3 loop is CSVLRREGSSYNSPLHF. CDR3 bases: TGCAGCGTCCTAAGGAGAGAGGGAAGCTCCTATAATTCACCCCTCCACTTT.